A selection of T cell receptor beta chains follows, all from one sample in a study of shared clonotypes between healthy human individuals. Only in-frame clones appear in the TCRdb table, and some are missing; sequencing was by immunoSEQ multiplex PCR. This table has 850,000 to 1,200,000 clones, under 80% appearing once. Sequences were obtained from memory CD4+ T cells sorted from blood. These receptors were obtained from a man aged 18-30 years in good health. CDR3s include the opening cysteine and the closing phenylalanine or tryptophan. A D gene is named only where the DNA matches it firmly. Clone sizes are given selectively: once, few, many, or a class where the clone is expanded.

v_gene	abundance	d_gene	j_gene	CDR3aa
TRBV10-3	NA	TRBD2	TRBJ2-5	CAISGREQETQYF
TRBV7-9	few	TRBD2	TRBJ2-3	CASSWGTSGTDTQYF
TRBV11-2	NA	NA	TRBJ2-7	CANSHRTKMGEQYF
TRBV5-6	many	NA	TRBJ2-5	CASSFLGLETQYF
TRBV6-6	NA	TRBD2	TRBJ2-1	CASSKGLAGGNEQFF
TRBV29-1	NA	NA	TRBJ2-3	CSGSRSTDTQYF
TRBV15	NA	NA	TRBJ1-4	CATSRETGRNEKLFF
TRBV9	NA	TRBD1	TRBJ2-7	CASSVRTGSYEQYF
TRBV7-9	few	NA	TRBJ2-2	CASSQRPVNTGELFF
TRBV5-5	NA	TRBD1	TRBJ2-7	CASSLDYPGQVSYEQYF
TRBV18	NA	TRBD2	TRBJ2-1	CASSGGDGTNEQFF
TRBV2	NA	NA	TRBJ2-5	CASSHEKQETQYF
TRBV30	NA	TRBD1	TRBJ2-6	CAWRGQGRASGANVLTF
TRBV19	NA	TRBD2	TRBJ2-3	CASTPTSGSGTDTQYF
TRBV2	NA	NA	TRBJ2-5	CASTQGRSGETQYF
TRBV27	NA	NA	TRBJ1-3	CASSLGAGGNTIYF
TRBV7-2	NA	NA	TRBJ2-3	CVTRGRSATDTQYF
TRBV6-6	NA	NA	TRBJ1-6	CASNGGSYNSPLHF
TRBV29-1	NA	NA	TRBJ1-1	CSGEGRRGNTEAFF
TRBV11-2	NA	NA	TRBJ1-3	CASSLEGWSSGNTIYF
TRBV6-5	NA	NA	TRBJ2-7	CASRPGTIPYEQYF
TRBV5-6	NA	NA	TRBJ1-2	CASNQPGQPNYGYTF
TRBV5-1	NA	NA	TRBJ2-3	CASSLAGVTDTQYF
TRBV28	NA	TRBD2	TRBJ2-3	CASSFFGGGTDTQYF